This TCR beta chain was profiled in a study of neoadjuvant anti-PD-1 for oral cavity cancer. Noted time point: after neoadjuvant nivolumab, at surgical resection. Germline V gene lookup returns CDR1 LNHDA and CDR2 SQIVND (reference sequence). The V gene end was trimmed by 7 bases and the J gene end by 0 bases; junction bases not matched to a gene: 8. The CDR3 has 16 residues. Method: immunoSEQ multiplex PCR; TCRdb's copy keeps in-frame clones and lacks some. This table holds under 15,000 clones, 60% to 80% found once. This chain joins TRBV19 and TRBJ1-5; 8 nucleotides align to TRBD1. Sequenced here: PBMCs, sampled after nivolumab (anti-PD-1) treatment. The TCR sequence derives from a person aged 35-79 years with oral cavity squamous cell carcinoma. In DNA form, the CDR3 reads TGTGCCAGTAACCCCGGACAGGGTTATAGCAATCAGCCCCAGCATTTT. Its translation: CASNPGQGYSNQPQHF.